Below are 13 T cell receptor beta chains sequenced from a single sample in a study of technical replicates of blood from several donors. The method was immunoSEQ multiplex PCR; TCRdb's version includes in-frame clones alone and lacks a portion of them. The table has 60,000 to 90,000 clones, approximately 97% seen once. Sequencing was carried out using T cells isolated from PBMCs. Every receptor here comes from a human donor in good health.

The CDR3 DNA follows: TGTGCCACCGTGCAGGCAGGGACTGAAGCTTTCTTT. Translation: CATVQAGTEAFF. J is TRBJ1-1 and V is TRBV28, with a possible D match to TRBD1 (5 bases). CDR1 is MDHEN and CDR2 is SYDVKM in the germline V gene. Trimming cost V 10 bases and J 5 bases, with 14 bases left between them. This CDR3 contains 12 residues. The full variable domain, completed using reference TRBV28 and TRBJ1-1, is DVKVTQSSRYLVKRTGEKVFLECVQDMDHENMFWYRQDPGLGLRLIYFSYDVKMKEKGDIPEGYSVSREKKERFSLILESASTNQTSMYLCATVQAGTEAFFGQGTRLTVV.

In nucleotides, the CDR3 is TGTGCCAGCTCTGGCGCCAGGGTCCACGATAATTCACCCCTCCACTTT. Its protein is CASSGARVHDNSPLHF. The chain is built from TRBV6-4 and TRBJ1-6, with D perhaps TRBD1 (5 bases). The length of the CDR3 is 16 residues. Trimming stripped 8 bases from V and 5 bases from J, with 19 bases between. Looked up from germline, CDR1 is MRHNA and CDR2 is SNTAGT.

This chain joins TRBV4-2 and TRBJ2-1; 8 bases are shared with TRBD2. The CDR3 is 16 residues long. After removal of 0 bases from V and 3 bases from J, the junction contained 4 bases not matched to a gene. Germline V gene lookup returns CDR1 LGHNA and CDR2 YNFKEQ. The DNA of the CDR3 is TGTGCCAGCAGCCAAGATGAAGCGGGAGTCTACAATGAGCAGTTCTTC. Translated, it gives CASSQDEAGVYNEQFF.

The chain recombines TRBV6-1 with TRBJ2-1, with a possible D match to TRBD1 (7 bases). Trimming shortened V by 8 bases and J by 7 bases, and 15 bases separated the two germline ends. The V gene's germline CDR1 is MNHNS and CDR2 SASEGT. CDR3 size: 13 residues. In nucleotides, the CDR3 is TGTGCCAGCCGGAGGGCAGGGGGGAATGAGCAGTTCTTC. This codes for CASRRAGGNEQFF.

The chain combines TRBV25-1 with TRBJ2-7, with 7 bases matching TRBD1. The trim removed 3 bases at V and 2 bases at J, leaving 4 bases unmatched. CDR1 is MGHDK, CDR2 SYGVNS, per germline. The CDR3 runs to 14 residues. CDR3 in amino acids: CASSERDSPYEQYF. The CDR3 coding sequence is TGTGCCAGCAGTGAGAGGGACAGCCCCTACGAGCAGTACTTC.

The gene calls are TRBV7-3 and TRBJ1-2, with 7 nucleotides matching TRBD1. V trimming: 5 bases; J trimming: 0 bases; junction bases outside the gene matches: 9. The CDR3 runs 16 residues. CDR1 and CDR2 (germline): SGHTA, FQGTGA. The chain's CDR3 is CASSPGTALANYGYTF. CDR3 DNA sequence: TGTGCCAGCAGCCCAGGGACAGCTCTAGCTAACTATGGCTACACCTTC.

This clone appeared a single time. The J gene is TRBJ1-2, the V gene TRBV2; TRBD1 agrees at 7 bases. CDR3 length equals 14 residues. J was trimmed by 5 bases and V by 10 bases; bases with no gene match: 13. Per germline, CDR1 SNHLY and CDR2 FYNNEI. The CDR3 spells CATEIDRARYGYTF. The CDR3 DNA sequence: TGTGCCACCGAAATAGACAGGGCCCGGTATGGCTACACCTTC.

The chain joins TRBV7-9 to TRBJ2-7, with 12 bases aligning to TRBD2. This CDR3 has 17 amino acids. Losses at the gene ends were 2 bases for V and 2 bases for J; bases not matched to a gene: 7. CDR1 is SEHNR, CDR2 FQNEAQ, per germline (reference sequence). The CDR3 loop is CASSLSFRTSGTYEQYF. Here the CDR3 DNA reads TGTGCCAGCAGCTTATCCTTCCGGACTAGCGGGACCTACGAGCAGTACTTC.

The V gene is TRBV6-1, the J gene TRBJ2-7; TRBD2 matches at 8 bases. V shed 4 bases and J 4 bases; nucleotides not matched to a gene: 12. The length of the CDR3 is 16 residues. The germline V gene encodes CDR1 MNHNS and CDR2 SASEGT. Here the CDR3 DNA reads TGTGCCAGCAGTGGGGAAAGACGGGAGGGTTTGTACGAGCAGTACTTC. Its translation is CASSGERREGLYEQYF.

In this sample, this clone turned up a few times. In DNA form, the CDR3 reads TGCAGTGCTAGAGACGTTAACCAGCATTTT. Protein sequence: CSARDVNQHF. This chain uses TRBV20-1 with TRBJ1-5; D gene unclear. Trimming shortened V by 0 bases and J by 12 bases, and 6 bases separated the two germline ends. The CDR3 covers 10 residues. Germline V gene sequence: CDR1 DFQATT, CDR2 SNEGSKA (reference sequence).

Only one count was recorded for this clone. The chain combines TRBV4-1 with TRBJ1-2; the match to TRBD1 covers 7 bases. V lost 3 bases, J lost 4 bases, and 11 bases stayed unmatched. Germline values: CDR1 MGHRA, CDR2 YSYEKL. This CDR3 region has 16 residues. CDR3 region: CASSHITGQAVYGYTF. The CDR3 DNA reads TGCGCCAGCAGCCACATTACTGGACAGGCTGTCTATGGCTACACCTTC.

V is TRBV11-1 and J is TRBJ2-1; a possible D gene is TRBD1 (6 bases). V lost 2 bases and J lost 0, with 11 bases in between. Germline V gene lookup returns CDR1 SGHAT and CDR2 FQDESV (reference sequence). The CDR3 runs to 16 residues. The CDR3 here is CASSLSGQSSYNEQFF. CDR3 DNA sequence: TGTGCCAGCAGCTTATCAGGACAGAGCTCCTACAATGAGCAGTTCTTC.

About this clone itself: Germline is not matched at one junction end, which may reflect a read error. This sample also contains other DNA sequences that code for the same CDR3. The V call is TRBV5-1, the J call TRBJ2-6; D perhaps matches TRBD1 (5 bases). CDR3 length equals 15 residues. Germline CDR1 SGHRS, CDR2 YFSETQ. CDR3 sequence reads: CASSGERSGANVLTF. The CDR3 DNA is TGCGCCAGCAGCGGAGAGAGGTCTGGGGCCAACGTCTTGACTTTC.